This T cell receptor beta chain was found in a study of type 1 regulatory T cells (dated by TCRdb to the early 2020s). Concerning the study at large: The study characterized an in vitro protocol that generated a Tr1-enriched, alloantigen-specific CD4 T cell product named T-allo10. T-allo10 was being tested clinically in patients with hematological malignancies who were undergoing allogeneic hematopoietic stem cell transplantation.

Based on its abundance in the sample, this clonotype is medium-sized (0.01 to 0.1%). Its antigen is unknown. Base qualities are missing; no much larger clone stands one base away. V is trimmed back by 0 bases and J by 2 bases, and the junction contains 7 bases that no gene match accounts for. As encoded in the germline V gene (reference sequence), CDR1 is LGHDT while CDR2 is YNNKEL. The CDR3 goes from the cysteine to the phenylalanine over 17 residues. The sequence is cut down to CDR3 DNA, 51 bases in frame from base 1. The instrument given in TCRdb is Illumina MiSeq. In TCRdb, the public reads were trimmed at Q25 with fastp and aligned with MiXCR, with productive beta chains retained. Merged by CDR3 protein, the rows form single entries marked with the most common genes and DNA. This sample comprises approximately 3,000 distinct CDR3 sequences, 8.3% of them detected only once. Jointly, the top ten make up less than 7.5% of the sample.

Recombination connected TRBV3-1 to TRBJ2-7; TRBD2 lines up with 10 middle nucleotides. The sequence was collected from a human donor in good health. Specimen: cultured T cells, either the whole culture or a sorted T cell fraction (not recorded which). The CDR3 protein sequence reads: CASSQEDGTSDTYEQYF. The DNA is TGTGCCAGCAGCCAAGAGGACGGGACTAGCGACACCTACGAGCAGTACTTC.